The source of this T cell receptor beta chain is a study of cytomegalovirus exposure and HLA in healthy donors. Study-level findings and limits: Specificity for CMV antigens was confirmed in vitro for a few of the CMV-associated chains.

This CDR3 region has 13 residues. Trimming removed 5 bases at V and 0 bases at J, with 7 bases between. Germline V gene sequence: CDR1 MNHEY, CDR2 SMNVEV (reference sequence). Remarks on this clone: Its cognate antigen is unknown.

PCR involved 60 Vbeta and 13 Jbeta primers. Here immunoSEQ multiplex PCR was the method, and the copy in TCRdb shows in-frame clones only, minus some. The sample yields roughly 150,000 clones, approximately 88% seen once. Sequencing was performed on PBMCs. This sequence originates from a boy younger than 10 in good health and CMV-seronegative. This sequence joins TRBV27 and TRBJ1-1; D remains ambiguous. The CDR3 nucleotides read TGTGCCAGCAGTCCCTATCTGAACACTGAAGCTTTCTTT. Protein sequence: CASSPYLNTEAFF.